The clone carrying this TCR beta chain has just a few counts. The naive CD8 subset, CD45RO-negative cells positively selected for CCR7, excluded terminally differentiated effector memory CD45RA+ cells. Some clones are missing from TCRdb's copy, which holds only in-frame ones; the method was immunoSEQ multiplex PCR. The sample consists of about 2.1 million clones, about 93% of them appearing once. V was cut by 6 bases and J by 2 bases, with 13 bases left in between. The germline V gene has CDR1 WSHSY and CDR2 SAAADI. This CDR3 is built from 14 residues. The data were obtained in a study of shared clonotypes between healthy human individuals.

This clonotype originated in a man aged 18 to 29 in good health. Some clones in this sample may be carry-over from other donors' samples. The chain recombines TRBV10-2 with TRBJ1-1, with D tentatively TRBD1 (5 bases). The sample was naive CD8+ T cells from PBMCs. The CDR3 DNA reads TGCGCCAGCAGGACAAGGGACTTTAACACTGAAGCTTTCTTT. It codes for CASRTRDFNTEAFF.